The 10 T cell receptor beta chains in this list originate from one sample, sequenced in a study of shared clonotypes between healthy human individuals. Sequenced by immunoSEQ multiplex PCR; TCRdb stores in-frame clones only, minus some. Of a few hundred thousand clones in the sample, 73% are singletons; the top ten hold about 10%. The sequenced sample consisted of memory CD4+ T cells sorted from blood. Sample subset: CD45RA-negative fraction. Source of these receptors: a man aged 25-40 years in good health.

The V gene is TRBV30, the J gene TRBJ2-5; no definite D call. Trimming took off 3 bases at V and 2 bases at J, with 7 bases between the two ends. The CDR3 consists of 12 residues. Germline V gene sequence: CDR1 GTSNPN, CDR2 SVGIG (reference sequence). CDR3 DNA sequence: TGTGCCTGGAGAGGCGGTCAAGAGACCCAGTACTTC. As protein: CAWRGGQETQYF.

The chain links TRBV7-6 to TRBJ2-5, with D hard to call. The CDR3 contains 17 residues. Trimming stripped 1 base from V and 5 bases from J, with 20 bases between. Germline lookup yields CDR1 SGHVS and CDR2 FNYEAQ. The CDR3 coding sequence is TGTGCCAGCAGCTTAGGTCGTAACATGGAGTACGGCGAGACCCAGTACTTC. Its translation is CASSLGRNMEYGETQYF.

J is TRBJ1-5 and V is TRBV28, with a tentative D call TRBD1 (5 bases). In germline, CDR1 is MDHEN, CDR2 SYDVKM. CDR3 length: 15 residues. Trimming took 5 bases from V and 2 from J, leaving 13 bases between them. CDR3 DNA: TGTGCCAGCAGTAGCCTGTGGGACGGCAATCAGCCCCAGCATTTT. Amino acids: CASSSLWDGNQPQHF.

V usage is TRBV11-2 and J usage is TRBJ2-5; 8 bases match TRBD1. The CDR3 extends over 17 amino acids. The trim removed 5 bases at V and 4 bases at J, leaving 15 bases unmatched. Germline V lookup: CDR1 SGHAT, CDR2 FQNNGV. This CDR3 reads CASSAQGAGREVETQYF. The DNA for the CDR3 is TGTGCCAGCAGCGCCCAGGGGGCTGGGCGGGAAGTAGAGACCCAGTACTTC. The full variable domain, with the rest looked up from reference TRBV11-2 and TRBJ2-5, is EAGVAQSPRYKIIEKRQSVAFWCNPISGHATLYWYQQILGQGPKLLIQFQNNGVVDDSQLPKDRFSAERLKGVDSTLKIQPAKLEDSAVYLCASSAQGAGREVETQYFGPGTRLLVL.

The chain carries TRBV6-5 and TRBJ2-1; 7 bases agree with TRBD1. V lost 7 bases and J lost 1; bases outside the gene matches: 7. The V gene's germline CDR1 is MNHEY and CDR2 SVGAGI. The CDR3 has 15 amino acids. The CDR3 DNA reads as TGTGCCAGCACCCCACAGGGGCTTTCCTACAATGAGCAGTTCTTC. Its protein is CASTPQGLSYNEQFF.

The rearrangement joins TRBV15 to TRBJ2-2; D may be TRBD2 (5 bases). With 3 bases removed from V and 4 bases from J, the gap between germline ends came to 12 bases. This CDR3 contains 15 residues. Germline lookup yields CDR1 LNHNV and CDR2 YYDKDF (reference sequence). The CDR3 nucleotides read TGTGCCACCAGCAGTTTTTCCCTAGCCACCGGGGAGCTGTTTTTT. It specifies CATSSFSLATGELFF.

The chain joins TRBV2 to TRBJ2-7, with a weak D call TRBD2 (6 bases). Germline CDR1 SNHLY, CDR2 FYNNEI. V was pared by 6 bases and J by 3 bases, with 21 bases between. The CDR3 is 16 amino acids. CDR3 sequence (DNA): TGTGCCAGCAGAATGACTAGTTCCCGAAACAACTACGAGCAGTACTTC. Amino acid sequence: CASRMTSSRNNYEQYF.

The rearrangement uses TRBV6-5 and TRBJ2-1; D is unresolved. The CDR3 has 14 residues. Germline V gene lookup returns CDR1 MNHEY and CDR2 SVGAGI. Between the trimmed V and J ends, which lost 5 bases and 6 bases, there was a span of 14 bases. Here the CDR3 reads CASSPLGSTNEQFF. CDR3 DNA: TGTGCCAGCAGTCCTCTGGGTAGCACCAATGAGCAGTTCTTC.

Remarks on this clone: Germline is not matched at one junction end, which may reflect a read error. The rearrangement joins TRBV2 to TRBJ2-7, with D perhaps TRBD2 (6 bases). This CDR3 region has 17 residues. Per the germline V gene, CDR1 is SNHLY and CDR2 is FYNNEI. CDR3 nucleotides: TGTGCCAGCAGCGAAAGCCCGGGGGTAGCGGACTCCTACGAGCGGTACTTC. Its protein product is CASSESPGVADSYERYF.

The V call is TRBV5-1, the J call TRBJ2-1, with TRBD2 matching 12 bases. The germline V gene has CDR1 SGHRS and CDR2 YFSETQ. This CDR3 spans 16 amino acids. Losses at the gene ends were 0 bases for V and 8 bases for J; bases not matched to a gene: 6. CDR3: CASSLAASGRGDEQFF. In nucleotides, the CDR3 is TGCGCCAGCAGCTTGGCGGCTAGCGGGAGGGGAGATGAGCAGTTCTTC.